The subject of this entry is one T cell receptor (beta chain). Assay used: immunoSEQ multiplex PCR; TCRdb lists only in-frame clones, some missing. The table includes tens of thousands of clones, roughly nine tenths detected once. Germline V gene lookup returns CDR1 SGHTA and CDR2 FQGNSA. The CDR3 runs 15 residues. The ends lost 5 bases at V and 6 bases at J; junction bases unmatched: 13. The entry originates in a study of technical replicates of blood from a few donors. The source of this sequence is a human donor in good health. Some clones in this sample may be carry-over from other donors' samples. The chain combines TRBV7-2 with TRBJ2-7, with 7 bases lining up with TRBD2. Material: PBMCs. The CDR3 protein is CASSPHSGVTFEQYF. The DNA of the CDR3 is TGTGCCAGCAGCCCCCACAGCGGGGTCACGTTCGAGCAGTACTTC.